This TCR beta chain was captured in a study of technical replicates of blood from a few donors. Sequencing used immunoSEQ multiplex PCR; TCRdb keeps in-frame clones, though not all of them. The profile shows about 70,000 clones, roughly 94% of them singletons. The CDR3 length is 14 residues. The chain carries TRBV21-1 and TRBJ2-1; the table calls TRBD1, which could not be checked here. TRBV21-1 counts as a pseudogene. The receptor was derived from a human donor in good health. What was sequenced was T cells isolated from PBMCs. The CDR3 DNA follows: TGTGCCAGCAGCAAGGACAGCGCGAACAATGAGCAGTTCTTC. This encodes CASSKDSANNEQFF.